These 29 T cell receptor beta chains were sequenced from one sample in a study of blood T cell repertoires in COVID-19 (dated by TCRdb to about 2020). Library creation used the immunoSEQ multiplex PCR assay. The table comes from immuneACCESS by way of TCRdb, which keeps in-frame sequences with V and J called. Part of the clones is missing from these tables; in studies checked, under half for an unresolved V gene and the rest for unknown reasons. The table for this sample lists about 380,000 clones; 87% of them were counted only once. Approximately 1.2% of the sample goes to the ten largest clones. Specimen: PBMCs or T cells enriched from blood (not recorded which). These receptors all come from a man between 25 and 39 years old who had recovered from COVID-19.

The chain couples TRBV6-6 to TRBJ2-1, with 7 bases fitting TRBD2. Trimming cost V 0 bases and J 13 bases; bases outside gene matches: 9. Germline V gene data show CDR1 as MNHNY and CDR2 as SVGAGI (reference sequence). The CDR3 contains 14 residues. For the CDR3, the DNA is TGTGCCAGCAGTTACTCCGACCTCCTAGCGGAACAGTTCTTC. Its protein product is CASSYSDLLAEQFF.

The chain is built from TRBV5-1 and TRBJ1-1; a possible D gene is TRBD1 (6 bases). Trimming removed 6 bases from V and 5 bases from J, with 17 bases in between. Germline V lookup: CDR1 SGHRS, CDR2 YFSETQ. The CDR3 loop spans 14 amino acids. The CDR3 region has the DNA TGCGCCAGCACCCAGGGGCGAATGGAGACTGAAGCTTTCTTT. Translated: CASTQGRMETEAFF.

This chain connects TRBV30 to TRBJ2-7; D might be TRBD1 (5 bases). The ends were cut back, 4 bases at V and 2 bases at J, with 12 bases in the middle. This CDR3 contains 13 residues. The germline CDR1 and CDR2 sequences are GTSNPN and SVGIG (reference sequence). The CDR3 coding sequence is TGTGCCTGGAACCCCGGACAAACCTACGAGCAGTACTTC. This encodes CAWNPGQTYEQYF.

The chain uses TRBV10-2 and TRBJ2-1, with TRBD2 identical over 9 bases. Trimming removed 8 bases from V and 10 bases from J; junction bases left unmatched: 9. The V gene's germline CDR1 is WSHSY and CDR2 SAAADI. The CDR3 runs to 13 residues. The CDR3 is CASRGLAGNEQFF. CDR3 DNA: TGCGCCAGCCGTGGGCTAGCGGGGAACGAGCAGTTCTTC.

The V gene is TRBV5-5, the J gene TRBJ2-5; 7 nucleotides match TRBD1. Germline loops: CDR1 SGHKS, CDR2 YYEKEE (reference sequence). The junction had 13 bases not matched to a gene; V was cut back by 8 bases and J by 3 bases. The CDR3 has 15 amino acids. Written as DNA, the CDR3 is TGTGCCAGTCAGACAGGGCCCCGGGCGGAAGAGACCCAGTACTTC. Its protein product is CASQTGPRAEETQYF.

The sample holds one count of this clone. The chain joins TRBV12-3 or TRBV12-4 to TRBJ1-2; D call uncertain. V was trimmed by 5 bases and J by 2 bases, leaving 9 bases between them. The CDR3 runs 13 residues. This chain's CDR3 is CASSPATNYGYTF. The CDR3 bases are TGTGCCAGCAGTCCAGCGACCAACTATGGCTACACCTTC.

The chain uses TRBV14 and TRBJ2-1; TRBD1 aligns across 7 bases. The CDR3 is 16 residues long. The junction had 10 bases not matched to a gene; V was cut back by 4 bases and J by 4 bases. From germline, CDR1 is SGHDN and CDR2 FVKESK. The CDR3 region has the DNA TGTGCCAGCAGCCGTTCCGGGACAGATCCTTACAATGAGCAGTTCTTC. This sequence encodes CASSRSGTDPYNEQFF. The complete variable domain, with remaining parts taken from reference TRBV14 and TRBJ2-1, reads EAGVTQFPSHSVIEKGQTVTLRCDPISGHDNLYWYRRVMGKEIKFLLHFVKESKQDESGMPNNRFLAERTGGTYSTLKVQPAELEDSGVYFCASSRSGTDPYNEQFFGPGTRLTVL.

The chain has TRBV11-2 and TRBJ1-4; 12 bases are a match to TRBD1. With V trimmed by 1 base and J by 0 bases, 3 bases remained unmatched. The CDR3 covers 18 residues. In germline, CDR1 is SGHAT, CDR2 FQNNGV. Here the CDR3 DNA reads TGTGCCAGCAGCTTAGTTGGGACAGGGGGCGCAACTAATGAAAAACTGTTTTTT. It is translated as CASSLVGTGGATNEKLFF. The full variable domain, rest sourced from reference TRBV11-2 and TRBJ1-4, is EAGVAQSPRYKIIEKRQSVAFWCNPISGHATLYWYQQILGQGPKLLIQFQNNGVVDDSQLPKDRFSAERLKGVDSTLKIQPAKLEDSAVYLCASSLVGTGGATNEKLFFGSGTQLSVL.

The chain joins TRBV3-1 (or the pseudogene TRBV3-2) to TRBJ2-7; possibly TRBD1 for D (5 bases). V gave up 4 bases and J gave up 5 bases, with 15 bases separating them. The CDR3 has 14 amino acids. CDR1 is LGHDT, CDR2 YNNKEL, per germline (reference sequence). CDR3 sequence: CASSPRRQSHEQYF. CDR3 bases: TGTGCCAGCAGCCCCAGAAGACAGAGCCACGAGCAGTACTTC.

The chain uses TRBV7-2 and TRBJ1-1; 9 bases line up with TRBD1. V dropped 5 bases and J dropped 10; count of bases not matched to a gene: 5. The germline V gene has CDR1 SGHTA and CDR2 FQGNSA. The CDR3 is made up of 12 amino acids. The CDR3 is CASSRDRVGAFF. CDR3 in DNA: TGTGCCAGCAGCAGGGACAGGGTTGGAGCTTTCTTT.

V gene TRBV19 combines with J gene TRBJ1-2; D unresolved. The ends were cut back, 6 bases at V and 5 bases at J, with 10 bases in the middle. Germline CDR1 and CDR2: LNHDA and SQIVND (reference sequence). The CDR3 is 12 amino acids. In DNA form, the CDR3 reads TGTGCCAGTAGCCCCCGCGGGTATGGCTACACCTTC. Its protein is CASSPRGYGYTF.

The chain is built from TRBV12-3 or TRBV12-4 and TRBJ1-2, with 9 bases that match TRBD1. V gave up 10 bases and J gave up 3 bases; unmatched junction bases: 6. CDR3 length: 13 amino acids. CDR3 nucleotides: TGTGCCATCCCGGGACAGGGTGACTATGGCTACACCTTC. Its translation is CAIPGQGDYGYTF.

This chain links TRBV19 with TRBJ2-7; the match to TRBD1 covers 12 bases. CDR1 LNHDA and CDR2 SQIVND come from the germline V gene (reference sequence). The CDR3 is made up of 15 amino acids. V gave up 6 bases and J gave up 5 bases; unmatched junction bases: 8. The CDR3 nucleotides are TGTGCCAGTAGCACCGCGGGGACAGGGGGCGACGAGCAGTACTTC. Its protein is CASSTAGTGGDEQYF.

The genes are TRBV11-3 and TRBJ2-2, with D uncertain. The CDR3 has 15 amino acids. V lost 5 bases and J 3 bases, leaving 13 bases between the germline ends. CDR1 and CDR2 (germline): SGHNT, YENEEA. The CDR3 DNA reads as TGTGCCAGCAGCGGCGGCACTACGGACACCGGGGAGCTGTTTTTT. This gives the protein CASSGGTTDTGELFF.

This clone came up a few times. V is TRBV7-9 and J is TRBJ1-1, with a tentative D call TRBD1 (6 bases). CDR1 is SEHNR and CDR2 is FQNEAQ in the germline V gene (reference sequence). This CDR3 has 16 amino acids. The V gene lost 5 bases and the J gene lost 0 bases, with 16 bases spanning the gap. The CDR3 is CASSGNRVGLNTEAFF. For the CDR3, the DNA is TGTGCCAGCAGCGGAAACAGGGTGGGGTTGAACACTGAAGCTTTCTTT.

The chain recombines TRBV28 with TRBJ2-1; tentative D call: TRBD1 (6 bases). This CDR3 has 16 amino acids. Looked up from germline, CDR1 is MDHEN and CDR2 is SYDVKM. V lost 3 bases and J lost 4, with 16 bases in between. The CDR3 DNA reads as TGTGCCAGCAGTTTTAATTTCGGGACACCATACAATGAGCAGTTCTTC. It translates to CASSFNFGTPYNEQFF.

The chain couples TRBV18 to TRBJ1-2; possibly TRBD1 for D (6 bases). The V and J ends lost 1 base and 5 bases respectively, with 11 bases between them. The CDR3 totals 14 residues. Germline values: CDR1 KGHSH, CDR2 LQKENI. The CDR3 sequence: CASSPQGVLYGYTF. The CDR3 coding sequence is TGTGCCAGCTCACCACAGGGGGTTTTGTATGGCTACACCTTC.

The genes are TRBV2 and TRBJ2-7, with D perhaps matching TRBD2 (6 bases). Trimming took 7 bases from V and 9 from J, leaving 19 bases between them. The CDR3 loop spans 13 amino acids. Germline assignment: CDR1 SNHLY and CDR2 FYNNEI. CDR3 sequence (DNA): TGTGCCAGCAATGGGGGAGGATTCAGTGCGCAGTACTTC. Encoded protein: CASNGGGFSAQYF.

The V call is TRBV2, the J call TRBJ2-5; D call uncertain. The CDR3 has 14 amino acids. V lost 5 bases and J lost 0, with 10 bases in between. Germline V gene lookup returns CDR1 SNHLY and CDR2 FYNNEI. The DNA of the CDR3 is TGTGCCAGCAGTACTTCTATGTACCAAGAGACCCAGTACTTC. It codes for CASSTSMYQETQYF.

The J gene is TRBJ2-2, the V gene TRBV30; D is unclear. In germline, CDR1 is GTSNPN, CDR2 SVGIG (reference sequence). The CDR3 loop spans 13 amino acids. The germline V and J ends were trimmed by 2 bases and 5 bases, with 9 bases remaining between them. The CDR3: CAWSPRTTGELFF. The CDR3 nucleotides read TGTGCCTGGAGTCCCCGTACTACCGGGGAGCTGTTTTTT.

This chain joins TRBV7-3 and TRBJ2-1; TRBD2 aligns across 7 bases. Germline CDR1 and CDR2: SGHTA and FQGTGA. The CDR3 covers 15 residues. Unmatched junction bases numbered 9, after V lost 5 bases and J lost 5 bases. The CDR3 is CASSPAGPGNNEQFF. In DNA form, the CDR3 reads TGTGCCAGCAGCCCAGCGGGGCCGGGGAACAATGAGCAGTTCTTC.

The chain recombines TRBV28 with TRBJ1-2; D gene ambiguous. The CDR3 has 12 residues. The V gene's germline CDR1 is MDHEN and CDR2 SYDVKM. V gave up 5 bases and J gave up 7 bases, with 11 bases separating them. Here the CDR3 DNA reads TGTGCCAGCAGTCGAACGGTCGGTGGCTACACCTTC. This translates into CASSRTVGGYTF.

The CDR3, as DNA: TGCGCCAGCAGCTCCGGGACAGGGGGCTCTGGGGCCAACGTCCTGACTTTC. Its translation: CASSSGTGGSGANVLTF. The chain employs TRBV5-1 and TRBJ2-6; 11 nucleotides match TRBD1. CDR1 SGHRS and CDR2 YFSETQ come from the germline V gene. Losses at the gene ends were 3 bases for V and 0 bases for J; bases not matched to a gene: 2. CDR3 length equals 17 residues.

This chain joins TRBV18 and TRBJ2-2; a possible D gene is TRBD1 (5 bases). The CDR3 extends over 15 amino acids. Trimming removed 3 bases at V and 3 bases at J, with 11 bases between. Germline CDR1 reads KGHSH; CDR2 reads LQKENI. CDR3 nucleotides: TGTGCCAGCTCACCCAGGGCGTTGGACACCGGGGAGCTGTTTTTT. Protein sequence: CASSPRALDTGELFF.

The J gene is TRBJ1-6, the V gene TRBV27; D possibly corresponds to TRBD1 (6 bases). The V end lost 4 bases, the J end lost 10 bases, and 14 bases lay between the germline ends. Germline-derived CDR1 and CDR2 are MNHEY and SMNVEV (reference sequence). The CDR3 length is 14 residues. The CDR3 nucleotides are TGTGCCAGCAGTTCACAGGGTAGGGGATCACCCCTCCACTTT. Its protein product is CASSSQGRGSPLHF.

The sample holds one count of this clone. The chain is built from TRBV25-1 and TRBJ1-1, with D unresolved. Germline V CDR1 and CDR2: MGHDK, SYGVNS. The CDR3 loop spans 15 amino acids. Trimming shortened V by 2 bases and J by 2 bases, and 12 bases separated the two germline ends. The DNA of the CDR3 is TGTGCCAGCAGTGAAAATCCGGGAGACAACACTGAAGCTTTCTTT. Residues: CASSENPGDNTEAFF. The full variable domain, completed using reference TRBV25-1 and TRBJ1-1, is EADIYQTPRYLVIGTGKKITLECSQTMGHDKMYWYQQDPGMELHLIHYSYGVNSTEKGDLSSESTVSRIRTEHFPLTLESARPSHTSQYLCASSENPGDNTEAFFGQGTRLTVV.

This clone was recorded only once. Other DNA variants within this sample encode the same CDR3. The chain combines TRBV30 with TRBJ1-2, with D tentatively TRBD1 (5 bases). CDR1 GTSNPN and CDR2 SVGIG come from the germline V gene (reference sequence). The CDR3 extends over 12 amino acids. V lost 2 bases to trimming and J lost 1 base, with 5 bases between them. The DNA of the CDR3 is TGTGCCTGGAGTCAGGGTAACTATGGCTACACCTTC. Translated: CAWSQGNYGYTF.

The V gene is TRBV16, the J gene TRBJ2-7; D is possibly TRBD1 (5 bases). CDR3 length: 14 residues. The V end lost 4 bases, the J end lost 0 bases, and 10 bases lay between the germline ends. Germline V CDR1 and CDR2: KGHSY, FQNENV. In DNA, the CDR3 is TGTGCCAGCAGCCCTACCAGGGTCTCCTACGAGCAGTACTTC. Encoded protein: CASSPTRVSYEQYF.

The CDR3 region is CASSFDRKFYEQYF. As DNA, the CDR3 is TGTGCCAGCAGCTTCGACAGGAAGTTCTACGAGCAGTACTTC. The rearrangement uses TRBV5-6 and TRBJ2-7; perhaps TRBD1 as D (6 bases). This CDR3 has 14 amino acids. Looked up from germline, CDR1 is SGHDT and CDR2 is YYEEEE. V dropped 2 bases and J dropped 3 bases, with 12 bases sitting between them.